This TCR beta chain was sequenced for a study of blood T cells in healthy people across ages (dated by TCRdb to between 2014 and 2016). Turning to the overall study: Template switching captured roughly one uniquely barcoded TCR beta cDNA molecule per two T cells in model experiments. To track age-related changes in TCR beta repertoire diversity, the study relied on deep sequencing normalized with unique cDNA molecular identifiers. Donors were grouped into four age groups: young (average approximately 15 years), middle-aged (over 35), aged (roughly 62) and long-lived (less than 85). To avoid experimental bias, donors of different ages were randomly spread across the sequencing lanes. Two additional independent replicas of 1 million unique cDNA reads from the same blood draw were analyzed for two donors (one aged 18 to 30 and one aged 80 or older).

Library preparation was by 5' RACE. For sequencing, an Illumina HiSeq 2500 was employed. The second PCR ran for about 7 to 11 cycles and used a J-beta primer mix along with a sample-barcoded 5' primer. A template-switch 5' adaptor carrying 12 random nucleotides introduced a unique molecular identifier onto each TCR beta cDNA molecule. Each sample yielded at least 3 million CDR3-containing paired-end reads. First-strand cDNA was synthesized from all RNA with the Mint cDNA synthesis kit, primed by a TRBC-specific oligonucleotide. All cDNA was treated with uracil-DNA glycosylase and then went through a first 18-cycle PCR with the universal primers M1SS and BC2_uni_R. Processing in the source paper ran as follows. Each sample was normalized by randomly selecting 1 million high-quality reads, each carrying a distinct molecular identifier. Reads sharing molecular identifiers were discarded rather than binned into consensus sequences. MiTCR, run with a Q25 quality threshold and the strictest error-elimination algorithm, handled CDR3 identification, clonotype clustering and error correction. A nonparametric unseen species model with Euler transformation was used to estimate a lower bound on total TCR beta diversity. Using fastp at Q25 and MiXCR, TCRdb reprocessed the public reads and kept productive beta chains. For every CDR3 protein sequence, its rows merge into one entry that carries the most common genes and DNA. The V and J calls shown here were made by TCRdb, not taken from the authors' results. The sample includes about 1.6 million distinct CDR3 sequences, with roughly a third observed a single time. Jointly, the top ten make up approximately 10% of the sample.

Ends trimmed: V by 5 bases, J by 5 bases; bases unmatched to a gene: 12. CDR1 and CDR2 (DFQATT, SNEGSKA) derive from the germline V gene (reference sequence). Inclusive of the bounding cysteine and phenylalanine, the CDR3 is 15 residues long. The entry retains the CDR3 DNA only, 45 bases that are in frame from base 1. The research as a whole found: Estimates of total diversity based on one million sequenced T cells were regarded as lower bounds and as underestimates. Observed TCR beta diversity correlated strongly with the percentage of naive T cells measured by flow cytometry. Observed TCR beta diversity per million T cells fell roughly linearly with age, and a significant reduction was already apparent by age roughly 40. Donor CMV infection status was unknown, potentially confounding age-related changes in expanded clonotypes. Conclusive comparison of naive and antigen-experienced compartments was prevented by the profiling of bulk unsorted PBMCs. The long-lived group showed more naive CD4+ T cells, fewer expanded clones and increased TCR diversity than the aged group, suggesting age selection.

This clonotype has a handful of counts. Its antigen is unknown. No base quality information exists; no much larger clone differs at one position. The donors were 40 or so Caucasian individuals from Russia, aged roughly 6 to 100 years, who were systemically healthy. Each donor gave around 9.5 milliliters of peripheral blood, collected into EDTA-treated Vacutainer tubes. Ficoll-Paque density-gradient centrifugation was used to isolate PBMCs, with at least 6 million per sample. Trizol reagent was used to extract total RNA from the PBMCs, yielding at least 5 micrograms per sample. For every donor, an aliquot of PBMCs went through flow cytometry to measure the percentages of naive CD45RAhigh/CD27high T cells.

The sample was blood. This receptor was obtained from a woman aged 25 to 39 in good health. The V and J segments used are TRBV20-1 and TRBJ2-1; 7 junctional bases match TRBD1. The CDR3 corresponds to CSAEPRDSLNNEQFF. The sequenced DNA: TGCAGTGCTGAACCAAGGGACAGTCTCAACAATGAGCAGTTCTTC.